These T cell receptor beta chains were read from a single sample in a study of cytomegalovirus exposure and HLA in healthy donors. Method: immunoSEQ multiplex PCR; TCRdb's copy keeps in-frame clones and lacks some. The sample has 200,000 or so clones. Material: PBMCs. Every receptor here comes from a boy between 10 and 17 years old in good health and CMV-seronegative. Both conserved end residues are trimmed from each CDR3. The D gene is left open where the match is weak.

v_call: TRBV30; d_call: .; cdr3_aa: AWSRGGQPQH
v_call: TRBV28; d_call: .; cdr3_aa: ASSPQVPTSPLH
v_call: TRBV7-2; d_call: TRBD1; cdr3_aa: ASSFLSRGRVYEQY
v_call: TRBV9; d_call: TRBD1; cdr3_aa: ASSVRDREYEQY
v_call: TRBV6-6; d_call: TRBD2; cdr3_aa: ASSRHTSDEQF
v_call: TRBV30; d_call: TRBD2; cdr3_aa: AWYKGLAGIAFTDTQY
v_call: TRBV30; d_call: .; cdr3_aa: AWSVPSGSGNTIY
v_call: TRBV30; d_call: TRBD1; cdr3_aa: AWRGTGFYEQY
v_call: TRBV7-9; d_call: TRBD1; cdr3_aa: ASSLRDRTYNEQF
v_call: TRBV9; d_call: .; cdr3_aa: ASSTNRRYNEQF
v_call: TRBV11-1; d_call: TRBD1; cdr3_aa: ASSSPAGQYNYGYT
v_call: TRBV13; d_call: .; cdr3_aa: ASEQMNTEAF
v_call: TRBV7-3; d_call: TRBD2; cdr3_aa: ASSLTKVAGGRQF
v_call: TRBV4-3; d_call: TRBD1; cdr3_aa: ASSLGQGAREQY
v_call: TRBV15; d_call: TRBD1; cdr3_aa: ATRTGQGVRYEQY
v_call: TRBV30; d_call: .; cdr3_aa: AWSLGDEQF
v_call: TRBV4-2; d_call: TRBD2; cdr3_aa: ASSLRTSGGAGEQF
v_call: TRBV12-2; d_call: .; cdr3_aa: ASRLPVPGQGDTEAF
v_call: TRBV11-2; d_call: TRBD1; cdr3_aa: ASSFATGGYRETQY
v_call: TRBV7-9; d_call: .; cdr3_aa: ASSKTGTEAF
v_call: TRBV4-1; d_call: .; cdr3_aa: ASSQGQISGNTIY
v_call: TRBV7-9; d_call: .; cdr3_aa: ASSLDGINEQF
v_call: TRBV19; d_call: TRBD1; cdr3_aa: ASRDSDEKLF
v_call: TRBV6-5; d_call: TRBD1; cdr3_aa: ASAQGAEAF
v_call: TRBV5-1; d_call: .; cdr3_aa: ASSSTGTSYEQY
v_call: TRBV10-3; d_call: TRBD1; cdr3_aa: AISESGGQFYLNTEAF
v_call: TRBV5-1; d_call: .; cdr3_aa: ASSLLLGQTYNEQF
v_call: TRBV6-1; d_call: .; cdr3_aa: ASSDRDNSYEQY
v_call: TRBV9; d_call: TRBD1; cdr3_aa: ASSPQDRGPEQY
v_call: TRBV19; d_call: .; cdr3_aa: ASTRTASTDTQY
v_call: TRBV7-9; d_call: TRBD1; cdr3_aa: ASVPGTGETQY
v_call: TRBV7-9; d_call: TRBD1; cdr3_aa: ASSLVEGQGSNGYT
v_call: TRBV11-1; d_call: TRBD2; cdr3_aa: ASREEYNEQF
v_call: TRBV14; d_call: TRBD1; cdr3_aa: ASAQGAGETQY
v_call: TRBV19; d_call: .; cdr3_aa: ASSGAAVSEETQY
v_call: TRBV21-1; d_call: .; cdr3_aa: ASWRGLPKTQY
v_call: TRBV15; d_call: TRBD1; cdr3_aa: ATSSGTGGHEQF
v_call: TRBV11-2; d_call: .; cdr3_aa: ASSLVDPGDNGNTIY
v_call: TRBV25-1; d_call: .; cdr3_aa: ASSDRGSEKLF
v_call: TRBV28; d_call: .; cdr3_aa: ASSVLGLQGQPQH
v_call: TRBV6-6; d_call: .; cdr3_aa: ASSYVPTYNEQF
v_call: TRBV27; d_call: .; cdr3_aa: ASSLVAGMSNQPQH
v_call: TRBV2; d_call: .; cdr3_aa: ASSEGGIGNQPQH
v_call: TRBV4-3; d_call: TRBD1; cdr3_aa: ASGQGQGGIGELF
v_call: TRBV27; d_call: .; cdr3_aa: ASSPRGSTEAF
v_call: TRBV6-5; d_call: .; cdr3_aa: ASSQGSYEQY
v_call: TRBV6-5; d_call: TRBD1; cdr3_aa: ASSSGLDRAGYT
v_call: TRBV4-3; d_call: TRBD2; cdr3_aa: ASSQVLAGGAYEQY
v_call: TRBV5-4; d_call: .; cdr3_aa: ASSGVPQETQY
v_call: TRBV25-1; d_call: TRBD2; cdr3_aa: ASSWTSERYNEQF